Described below is a single T cell receptor (beta chain) sequence and its context. Its target is unknown. The sample belongs to a study of breast tumors, draining lymph nodes, adjacent tissues. The study, taken as a whole, reports: The lymph node origin of tumor T cells was framed as consistent with a hypothesis, not demonstrated.

One entry per CDR3 protein results from TCRdb running MiXCR on the multiplex PCR reads. In the table there are tens of thousands of distinct CDR3 sequences, under 25% of which are singletons. CDR1 is SGDLS, CDR2 YYNGEE, per germline. The CDR3 length is 17 residues. Trimming removed 4 bases at V and 2 bases at J, with 19 bases between. The TCR was taken from a female donor with breast cancer. Some clones in this sample may be carry-over from other donors' samples. The material sequenced was breast tumor tissue. This chain uses TRBV9 with TRBJ1-3, with D perhaps matching TRBD1 (5 bases). The CDR3 region is CASSLGPISGTGNTIYF. The CDR3 DNA reads as TGTGCCAGCAGCTTGGGTCCAATTTCAGGGACTGGAAACACCATATATTTT. The full variable domain, in which reference TRBV9 and TRBJ1-3 provide the parts outside the CDR3, is DSGVTQTPKHLITATGQRVTLRCSPRSGDLSVYWYQQSLDQGLQFLIQYYNGEERAKGNILERFSAQQFPDLHSELNLSSLELGDSALYFCASSLGPISGTGNTIYFGEGSWLTVV.